The rows below give T cell receptor beta chains drawn from one sample of a study. TCRdb reanalysed the 5' RACE reads using MiXCR and keeps one entry per CDR3 protein. The table has over 45,000 distinct CDR3 sequences, 26% seen once; the top ten hold approximately 2.2%. Sequenced material: tumor-infiltrating Tregs sorted from the breast tumor. The receptors derive from a female donor with breast cancer. CDR3s include the opening cysteine and the closing phenylalanine or tryptophan. The D gene is left open where the match is weak. The size entry is marked missing in some rows and otherwise reads once, few, many or a size class.

V gene: TRBV5-1; CDR3 length: 16; J gene: TRBJ2-2; clone size: .; D gene: TRBD1; CDR3 protein: CASSLAAGTGTGELFF; CDR3 DNA: TGCGCCAGCAGCTTGGCCGCCGGGACAGGTACCGGGGAGCTGTTTTTT
V gene: TRBV11-3; CDR3 length: 14; J gene: TRBJ2-1; clone size: .; D gene: TRBD2; CDR3 protein: CASSSSGKGWEQFF; CDR3 DNA: TGTGCCAGCAGCAGTAGCGGGAAAGGATGGGAGCAGTTCTTC
V gene: TRBV5-1; CDR3 length: 15; J gene: TRBJ1-1; clone size: .; D gene: .; CDR3 protein: CASRVGAGWGTETFF; CDR3 DNA: TGCGCCAGCAGGGTAGGTGCGGGCTGGGGGACTGAAACTTTCTTT
V gene: TRBV7-2; CDR3 length: 15; J gene: TRBJ2-2; clone size: many; D gene: TRBD1; CDR3 protein: CASSPWSGGTGELFF; CDR3 DNA: TGTGCCAGCAGCCCGTGGTCAGGGGGTACCGGGGAGCTGTTTTTT
V gene: TRBV27; CDR3 length: 13; J gene: TRBJ2-3; clone size: many; D gene: .; CDR3 protein: CASSLRWADTQYF; CDR3 DNA: TGTGCCAGCAGCCTAAGGTGGGCAGATACGCAGTATTTT
V gene: TRBV12-3/TRBV12-4; CDR3 length: 13; J gene: TRBJ1-5; clone size: once; D gene: .; CDR3 protein: CASSNREGQPQHF; CDR3 DNA: TGTGCCAGCAGCAACAGGGAAGGACAGCCCCAGCATTTT
V gene: TRBV20-1; CDR3 length: 12; J gene: TRBJ1-2; clone size: many; D gene: .; CDR3 protein: CSATPDGHGYTF; CDR3 DNA: TGCAGTGCTACCCCGGACGGGCATGGCTACACCTTC
V gene: TRBV19; CDR3 length: 15; J gene: TRBJ2-1; clone size: .; D gene: .; CDR3 protein: CASRPGPWAGNEQFF; CDR3 DNA: TGTGCCAGTAGACCAGGCCCCTGGGCGGGCAATGAGCAGTTCTTC
V gene: TRBV9; CDR3 length: 19; J gene: TRBJ2-1; clone size: few; D gene: TRBD2; CDR3 protein: CASSALEVLGAGGSYEQFF; CDR3 DNA: TGTGCCAGCAGCGCCCTGGAAGTACTAGGAGCGGGAGGGTCCTATGAGCAGTTCTTC
V gene: TRBV7-9; CDR3 length: 17; J gene: TRBJ2-3; clone size: few; D gene: TRBD2; CDR3 protein: CASSSRGGRGGTDTQYF; CDR3 DNA: TGTGCCAGCAGCTCCCGAGGCGGGAGAGGCGGCACAGATACGCAGTATTTT
V gene: TRBV6-1; CDR3 length: 13; J gene: TRBJ1-5; clone size: few; D gene: .; CDR3 protein: CASSGASDQPQHF; CDR3 DNA: TGTGCCAGCAGTGGAGCGTCCGATCAGCCCCAGCATTTT
V gene: TRBV5-6; CDR3 length: 19; J gene: TRBJ2-6; clone size: many; D gene: .; CDR3 protein: CASSLGGNRGFSGANVLTF; CDR3 DNA: TGTGCCAGCAGCTTGGGCGGGAACAGGGGATTCTCTGGGGCCAACGTCCTGACTTTC
V gene: TRBV5-1; CDR3 length: 11; J gene: TRBJ2-7; clone size: many; D gene: .; CDR3 protein: CASSSFNEQYF; CDR3 DNA: TGCGCCAGCAGCTCCTTCAACGAGCAGTACTTC
V gene: TRBV7-9; CDR3 length: 16; J gene: TRBJ1-3; clone size: few; D gene: .; CDR3 protein: CASSEVLDTSGNTIYF; CDR3 DNA: TGTGCCAGCAGCGAAGTTCTGGACACATCTGGAAACACCATATATTTT
V gene: TRBV6-6; CDR3 length: 13; J gene: TRBJ1-1; clone size: many; D gene: .; CDR3 protein: CASSWDPQSEAFF; CDR3 DNA: TGTGCCAGCAGTTGGGACCCACAGTCAGAAGCTTTCTTT
V gene: TRBV24-1; CDR3 length: 16; J gene: TRBJ1-2; clone size: few; D gene: TRBD1; CDR3 protein: CATSDLRTGAPWGYTF; CDR3 DNA: TGTGCCACCAGTGATCTACGGACAGGGGCCCCTTGGGGCTACACCTTC
V gene: TRBV27; CDR3 length: 13; J gene: TRBJ1-1; clone size: .; D gene: .; CDR3 protein: CASSFGYGAEAFF; CDR3 DNA: TGTGCCAGCAGTTTCGGTTACGGGGCTGAAGCTTTCTTT
V gene: TRBV6-1; CDR3 length: 12; J gene: TRBJ2-5; clone size: few; D gene: .; CDR3 protein: CASRRVQETQYF; CDR3 DNA: TGTGCCAGCAGGCGGGTCCAAGAGACCCAGTACTTC
V gene: TRBV12-3/TRBV12-4; CDR3 length: 18; J gene: TRBJ2-1; clone size: .; D gene: TRBD2; CDR3 protein: CASSSSGVDSGTYNEQFF; CDR3 DNA: TGTGCCAGCAGTTCCAGCGGGGTGGATAGCGGGACTTACAATGAGCAGTTCTTC
V gene: TRBV18; CDR3 length: 14; J gene: TRBJ1-1; clone size: .; D gene: .; CDR3 protein: CASSPKGQNTEAFF; CDR3 DNA: TGTGCCAGCTCACCAAAAGGACAGAACACTGAAGCTTTCTTT
V gene: TRBV29-1; CDR3 length: 13; J gene: TRBJ2-7; clone size: few; D gene: TRBD1; CDR3 protein: CSVSRTGTDLQYF; CDR3 DNA: TGCAGCGTTAGTCGGACAGGGACTGATTTGCAGTACTTC
V gene: TRBV20-1; CDR3 length: 13; J gene: TRBJ2-7; clone size: .; D gene: .; CDR3 protein: CSAREQKTYEQYF; CDR3 DNA: TGCAGTGCTAGAGAACAGAAAACCTACGAGCAGTACTTC
V gene: TRBV29-1; CDR3 length: 16; J gene: TRBJ2-3; clone size: .; D gene: TRBD1; CDR3 protein: CSVELQGAGGTDTQYF; CDR3 DNA: TGCAGCGTTGAACTACAGGGGGCCGGTGGCACAGATACGCAGTATTTT
V gene: TRBV20-1; CDR3 length: 18; J gene: TRBJ2-1; clone size: .; D gene: TRBD2; CDR3 protein: CSANPRLADVSSYNEQFF; CDR3 DNA: TGCAGTGCCAACCCCAGGCTAGCGGATGTGAGCTCCTACAATGAGCAGTTCTTC
V gene: TRBV6-6; CDR3 length: 14; J gene: TRBJ2-2; clone size: .; D gene: .; CDR3 protein: CASSYTENTGELFF; CDR3 DNA: TGTGCCAGCAGTTACACCGAGAACACCGGGGAGCTGTTTTTT
V gene: TRBV7-9; CDR3 length: 15; J gene: TRBJ2-7; clone size: few; D gene: .; CDR3 protein: CASSLTATTGFEQYF; CDR3 DNA: TGTGCCAGCAGCCTGACAGCCACAACAGGTTTCGAGCAGTACTTC
V gene: TRBV20-1; CDR3 length: 13; J gene: TRBJ2-3; clone size: .; D gene: .; CDR3 protein: CSASGEYTDTQYF; CDR3 DNA: TGCAGTGCTAGCGGAGAATACACAGATACGCAGTATTTT
V gene: TRBV7-2; CDR3 length: 16; J gene: TRBJ2-7; clone size: medium-sized; D gene: TRBD2; CDR3 protein: CASSPRLAGVSREQYF; CDR3 DNA: TGTGCCAGCAGCCCTCGACTAGCGGGAGTCTCTCGGGAGCAGTACTTC
V gene: TRBV11-2; CDR3 length: 17; J gene: TRBJ2-3; clone size: .; D gene: .; CDR3 protein: CASSSQLLAGREDTQYF; CDR3 DNA: TGTGCCAGCAGCTCGCAGCTTTTGGCGGGTAGGGAAGATACGCAGTATTTT
V gene: TRBV27; CDR3 length: 16; J gene: TRBJ2-1; clone size: .; D gene: TRBD2; CDR3 protein: CASSSGLAGGYGEQFF; CDR3 DNA: TGTGCCAGCAGTTCGGGACTAGCGGGAGGGTACGGTGAGCAGTTCTTC
V gene: TRBV2; CDR3 length: 14; J gene: TRBJ2-3; clone size: .; D gene: .; CDR3 protein: CASSVSGSADTQYF; CDR3 DNA: TGCGCCAGCTCAGTTTCAGGGAGTGCAGATACGCAGTATTTT
V gene: TRBV7-9; CDR3 length: 15; J gene: TRBJ1-2; clone size: .; D gene: TRBD1; CDR3 protein: CASSLEGTGFYGYTF; CDR3 DNA: TGTGCCAGCAGCTTAGAAGGGACAGGGTTCTATGGCTACACCTTC
V gene: TRBV7-6; CDR3 length: 16; J gene: TRBJ2-1; clone size: many; D gene: TRBD2; CDR3 protein: CASSPLWRGAYNEQFF; CDR3 DNA: TGTGCCAGCAGCCCCCTGTGGCGGGGGGCCTACAATGAGCAGTTCTTC
V gene: TRBV20-1; CDR3 length: 14; J gene: TRBJ2-5; clone size: .; D gene: TRBD2; CDR3 protein: CSARDTAGVETQYF; CDR3 DNA: TGCAGTGCTAGAGATACAGCGGGAGTGGAGACCCAGTACTTC
V gene: TRBV10-3; CDR3 length: 11; J gene: TRBJ2-3; clone size: .; D gene: .; CDR3 protein: CAIQITDTQYF; CDR3 DNA: TGTGCCATACAGATCACAGATACGCAGTATTTT
V gene: TRBV10-3; CDR3 length: 11; J gene: TRBJ2-1; clone size: few; D gene: TRBD1; CDR3 protein: CAITRQGEQFF; CDR3 DNA: TGTGCCATCACGCGACAGGGTGAGCAGTTCTTC
V gene: TRBV29-1; CDR3 length: 15; J gene: TRBJ2-2; clone size: many; D gene: TRBD2; CDR3 protein: CSVLGLAGSTGELFF; CDR3 DNA: TGCAGCGTTCTTGGGCTAGCGGGGTCCACCGGGGAGCTGTTTTTT
V gene: TRBV2; CDR3 length: 12; J gene: TRBJ2-7; clone size: .; D gene: .; CDR3 protein: CASIKDFYEQYF; CDR3 DNA: TGTGCCAGCATTAAGGACTTCTACGAGCAGTACTTC
V gene: TRBV7-3; CDR3 length: 13; J gene: TRBJ2-1; clone size: .; D gene: .; CDR3 protein: CASSSGPTNEQFF; CDR3 DNA: TGTGCCAGCAGCTCAGGACCGACCAATGAGCAGTTCTTC
V gene: TRBV4-1; CDR3 length: 14; J gene: TRBJ2-1; clone size: few; D gene: TRBD2; CDR3 protein: CASTPRSGSIEQFF; CDR3 DNA: TGCGCCAGCACACCTAGAAGCGGGAGCATTGAGCAGTTCTTC
V gene: TRBV5-5; CDR3 length: 18; J gene: TRBJ2-1; clone size: medium-sized; D gene: TRBD2; CDR3 protein: CASSLVGLAVLVGNEQFF; CDR3 DNA: TGTGCCAGCAGCTTGGTGGGACTAGCGGTCTTGGTGGGCAATGAGCAGTTCTTC
V gene: TRBV2; CDR3 length: 13; J gene: TRBJ2-7; clone size: few; D gene: TRBD2; CDR3 protein: CASKTGGPYEQYF; CDR3 DNA: TGTGCCAGCAAAACGGGAGGGCCCTACGAGCAGTACTTC
V gene: TRBV24-1; CDR3 length: 18; J gene: TRBJ2-1; clone size: .; D gene: TRBD1; CDR3 protein: CATSALRTGPIANNEQFF; CDR3 DNA: TGTGCCACCAGTGCCTTGAGGACAGGGCCGATAGCGAACAATGAGCAGTTCTTC
V gene: TRBV28; CDR3 length: 10; J gene: TRBJ1-2; clone size: .; D gene: .; CDR3 protein: CVGGRYRYTF; CDR3 DNA: TGTGTCGGTGGCCGGTATCGCTACACCTTC
V gene: TRBV5-1; CDR3 length: 16; J gene: TRBJ2-3; clone size: .; D gene: TRBD2; CDR3 protein: CASSLSGLGATDTQYF; CDR3 DNA: TGCGCCAGCAGCTTATCAGGACTAGGAGCCACAGATACGCAGTATTTT
V gene: TRBV6-6; CDR3 length: 15; J gene: TRBJ2-7; clone size: many; D gene: TRBD1; CDR3 protein: CASREGQGASYEQYF; CDR3 DNA: TGTGCCAGCAGGGAGGGACAGGGGGCCTCCTACGAGCAGTACTTC
V gene: TRBV9; CDR3 length: 14; J gene: TRBJ1-1; clone size: .; D gene: .; CDR3 protein: CTSSVEGVSTEAFF; CDR3 DNA: TGTACCAGCAGCGTAGAAGGGGTGAGCACTGAAGCTTTCTTT
V gene: TRBV4-1; CDR3 length: 17; J gene: TRBJ1-4; clone size: few; D gene: .; CDR3 protein: CASSQEADRATNEKLFF; CDR3 DNA: TGCGCCAGCAGCCAAGAAGCTGACAGAGCAACTAATGAAAAACTGTTTTTT
V gene: TRBV9; CDR3 length: 15; J gene: TRBJ1-2; clone size: many; D gene: .; CDR3 protein: CASSYRDGVLYGYTF; CDR3 DNA: TGTGCCAGCAGCTACCGGGACGGAGTGTTGTATGGCTACACCTTC
V gene: TRBV23-1; CDR3 length: 13; J gene: TRBJ2-4; clone size: .; D gene: .; CDR3 protein: CASRGSAKNIQYF; CDR3 DNA: TGCGCCAGCAGAGGATCAGCCAAAAACATTCAGTACTTC
V gene: TRBV4-2; CDR3 length: 15; J gene: TRBJ2-7; clone size: .; D gene: .; CDR3 protein: CASRLQTANNYEQYF; CDR3 DNA: TGTGCCAGCAGACTACAGACAGCGAATAACTACGAGCAGTACTTC
V gene: TRBV3-1; CDR3 length: 12; J gene: TRBJ2-7; clone size: .; D gene: .; CDR3 protein: CASSHTGSEQYF; CDR3 DNA: TGTGCCAGCAGCCACACAGGGAGCGAGCAGTACTTC
V gene: TRBV7-7; CDR3 length: 14; J gene: TRBJ2-2; clone size: few; D gene: TRBD2; CDR3 protein: CASSQTSVTGELFF; CDR3 DNA: TGTGCTAGCAGCCAGACTAGCGTCACCGGGGAGCTGTTTTTT
V gene: TRBV7-2; CDR3 length: 14; J gene: TRBJ2-7; clone size: few; D gene: .; CDR3 protein: CASSPGGLAYEQYF; CDR3 DNA: TGTGCCAGCAGCCCGGGGGGCCTCGCGTACGAGCAGTACTTC
V gene: TRBV25-1; CDR3 length: 13; J gene: TRBJ2-7; clone size: many; D gene: .; CDR3 protein: CASSEIDNYEQYF; CDR3 DNA: TGTGCCAGCAGTGAGATCGACAACTACGAGCAGTACTTC
V gene: TRBV20-1; CDR3 length: 11; J gene: TRBJ2-3; clone size: .; D gene: TRBD2; CDR3 protein: CSGTSQDTQYF; CDR3 DNA: TGCAGTGGGACTAGTCAAGATACGCAGTATTTT
V gene: TRBV20-1; CDR3 length: 15; J gene: TRBJ2-7; clone size: many; D gene: .; CDR3 protein: CSARVPAGQPYEQYF; CDR3 DNA: TGCAGTGCTAGAGTCCCTGCCGGACAGCCTTACGAGCAGTACTTC